The following is a TCR beta chain sequence with its context. What it recognizes is unknown. The CDR3 contains 14 residues. Germline V gene data show CDR1 as SGHKS and CDR2 as YYEKEE (reference sequence). Trimming removed 4 bases from V and 7 bases from J; junction bases left unmatched: 1. TCRdb's table, derived via immunoSEQ multiplex PCR, lists solely in-frame clones and lacks some. The sample includes some 11,000 clones, roughly four fifths of them seen just once. This specimen comes from a study of PD-1 blockade in classical Hodgkin lymphoma. Stated time point: cycle 4 day 1 (C4D1), after 6 weeks of nivolumab. Relapse was seen in all patients after autologous stem cell transplantation, and brentuximab vedotin exposure was variable. Magnetic negative selection was used to purify CD4+ T cells from thawed PBMCs. Study findings and constraints: The repertoire differences lack a defined cause, possibly disease activity or prior therapy. TCR diversity rose significantly by C4D1 in CD4+ but not CD8+ cells. Relapsed/refractory patients reportedly had lower baseline diversity than newly diagnosed patients.

This sequence originates from a human donor with classical Hodgkin lymphoma. The chain is built from TRBV5-5 and TRBJ1-6; TRBD1 matches at 11 bases. Sample: CD4+ T cells from blood, taken before the fourth cycle of nivolumab. For the CDR3, the DNA is TGTGCCAGCAGCGGGGACAGGGGGAATTCACCCCTCCACTTT. Translated: CASSGDRGNSPLHF. The full variable domain, completed using reference TRBV5-5 and TRBJ1-6, is DAGVTQSPTHLIKTRGQQVTLRCSPISGHKSVSWYQQVLGQGPQFIFQYYEKEERGRGNFPDRFSARQFPNYSSELNVNALLLGDSALYLCASSGDRGNSPLHFGNGTRLTVT.